The clone carrying this T cell receptor beta chain was counted a few times. Its antigen is still unknown. This specimen comes from a study of T cells in Graves' hyperthyroidism and ophthalmopathy. General study points: A 13 V-J signature model discriminated ophthalmopathy versus stable hyperthyroidism.

The source material, RNA transcripts, was used to amplify TCR beta CDR3 regions. A first-round RT-PCR of the TCR CDR3 used the HTBI primer set. TCRdb re-called the multiplex PCR reads with MiXCR, one entry per CDR3 protein. In the table there are under 400,000 distinct CDR3 sequences, approximately 15% of which are singletons. Sample: blood. The clonotype was recovered from a man aged 25-45 years with Graves' hyperthyroidism.

The CDR3 protein is CASSYDRVGEKLFF. The DNA of the CDR3 is TGTGCCAGCAGTTACGACAGGGTAGGAGAAAAACTGTTTTTT. The chain links TRBV6-1 to TRBJ1-4; 7 positions match TRBD1. The junction had 8 bases not matched to a gene; V was cut back by 5 bases and J by 8 bases. CDR1 and CDR2 from the germline V gene are MNHNS and SASEGT. This CDR3 is 14 amino acids long.